One TCR beta chain is described in this entry. This entry comes from a study of cytomegalovirus exposure and HLA in healthy donors. The study ran its PCR with 60 Vbeta and 13 Jbeta primers. Some clones are missing from TCRdb's copy, which holds only in-frame ones; the method was immunoSEQ multiplex PCR. The sample carries around 190,000 clones, approximately 77% recorded once. Germline V lookup: CDR1 SNHLY, CDR2 FYNNEI. The V and J ends lost 9 bases and 8 bases, in that order; junction bases with no gene match: 15. CDR3 size: 15 residues. The clonotype was recovered from a middle-aged man in good health and CMV-seropositive. The chain couples TRBV2 to TRBJ2-1; 8 nucleotides align to TRBD2. Sequencing was carried out using PBMCs. CDR3 protein: CARRAIAGPAHEQFF. The CDR3 DNA sequence: TGTGCCAGGAGGGCTATAGCGGGGCCGGCGCATGAGCAGTTCTTC.